This T cell receptor beta chain was documented in a study of Ad26.COV2.S vaccination and SARS-CoV-2 variants. On the study more broadly: The vaccine Ad26.COV2.S was put into the muscle once, or twice with 56 days between. Study-wide points: Vaccine and placebo recipients had similar non-spike TCR breadth.

Method: immunoSEQ multiplex PCR; TCRdb's copy keeps in-frame clones and lacks some. The table records 290,000 or so clones, around 87% of them present only once. Note on this clone: What it binds is unknown.

Germline V gene sequence: CDR1 SGHKS, CDR2 YYEKEE (reference sequence). This CDR3 comprises 13 residues. Trimming cost V 0 bases and J 9 bases, with 10 bases left between them. Noted treatment: around 19 received Ad26.COV2.S at low or high dose, single or two shots; about 5 received placebo; per-sample allocation not given. Sampling happened 63 days after the first vaccine or placebo injection. This chain joins TRBV5-5 and TRBJ1-5, with no clear D. This TCR derives from a person aged 18-65 years who received the Ad26.COV2.S COVID-19 vaccine or a placebo. Material: peripheral blood, obtained in a trial of Ad26.COV2.S vaccine versus placebo. CDR3 residues: CASSLVNGPPQHF. CDR3 coding DNA: TGTGCCAGCAGCTTGGTGAACGGGCCGCCCCAGCATTTT.